This TCR beta chain originates from a study of monozygotic twins with cystic fibrosis. Study in general: Library input was 2.5 to 3.5 micrograms of fragmented DNA, with approximately 15 PCR cycles.

This CDR3 spans 14 amino acids. Per the germline V gene, CDR1 is MNHEY and CDR2 is SMNVEV (reference sequence). The V and J ends lost 7 bases and 8 bases, in that order; junction bases with no gene match: 10. Clones were read by immunoSEQ multiplex PCR, and TCRdb kept only the in-frame ones, dropping some. The sample holds some 33,000 clones, under 95% seen once. The genes are TRBV27 and TRBJ1-3, with 8 bases aligning to TRBD1. Sequencing used blood. The receptor comes from a boy aged 2 to 10 with cystic fibrosis. The CDR3 is CASKKTGAVDTIYF. The CDR3 nucleotides read TGTGCCAGCAAAAAGACAGGGGCGGTGGACACCATATATTTT.